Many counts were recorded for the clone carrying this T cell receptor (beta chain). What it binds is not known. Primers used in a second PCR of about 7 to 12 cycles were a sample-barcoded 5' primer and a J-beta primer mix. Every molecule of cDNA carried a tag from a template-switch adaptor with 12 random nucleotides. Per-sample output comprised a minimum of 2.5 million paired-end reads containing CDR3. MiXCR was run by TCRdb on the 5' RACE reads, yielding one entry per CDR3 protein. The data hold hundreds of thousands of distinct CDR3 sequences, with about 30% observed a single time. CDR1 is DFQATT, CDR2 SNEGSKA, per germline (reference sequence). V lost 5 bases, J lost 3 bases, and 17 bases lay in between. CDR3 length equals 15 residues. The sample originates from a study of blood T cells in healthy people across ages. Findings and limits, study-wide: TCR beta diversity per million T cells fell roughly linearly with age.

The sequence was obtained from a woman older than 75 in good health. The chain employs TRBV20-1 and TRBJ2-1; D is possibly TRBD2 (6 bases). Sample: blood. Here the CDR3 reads CSADELGGRYNEQFF. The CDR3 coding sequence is TGCAGTGCTGACGAGCTGGGGGGTCGCTACAATGAGCAGTTCTTC.